Given below is one T cell receptor beta chain in context. TCRdb's table, derived via immunoSEQ multiplex PCR, lists solely in-frame clones and lacks some. The sample has around 210,000 clones, about 84% seen once. This entry comes from a study of blood T cell repertoires in COVID-19. Germline V gives CDR1 KGHSH, CDR2 LQKENI. The CDR3 has 13 amino acids. Trimming removed 3 bases from V and 5 bases from J, with 7 bases in between. The sequenced sample was peripheral blood. The chain is built from TRBV18 and TRBJ2-2; D call uncertain. The TCR was taken from an elderly woman with COVID-19, enrolled during active disease. CDR3 protein: CASSPGTTGELFF. Written as DNA, the CDR3 is TGTGCCAGCTCACCGGGCACAACCGGGGAGCTGTTTTTT.